This T cell receptor beta chain was profiled in a study of breast tumors, draining lymph nodes, adjacent tissues. Study-level points and caveats: Luminal-like breast cancer showed significantly higher tumor–nontumor repertoire similarity than basal-like. Tumor repertoires ranked between lymph nodes and nontumor tissue in diversity, with V and J gene preferences.

This clonotype was detected many times. Its antigen remains unidentified. With 5 bases removed from V and 9 bases from J, the gap between germline ends came to 11 bases. The germline gives CDR1 SGHTA, CDR2 FQGTGA. CDR3 length: 12 amino acids. One entry per CDR3 protein, called by TCRdb with MiXCR from the multiplex PCR reads. Of fewer than 150,000 distinct CDR3 sequences listed, 21% are singletons. The lymph nodes were axillary draining lymph nodes from breast cancer patients. Source material: axillary lymph node tissue. The J gene is TRBJ2-1, the V gene TRBV7-3, with unresolved D. The TCR comes from a female donor with breast cancer. Some clones in this sample may be carry-over from other donors' samples. CDR3 in amino acids: CASSQSRSEQFF. CDR3 DNA: TGTGCCAGCAGCCAGAGTAGGAGTGAGCAGTTCTTC.